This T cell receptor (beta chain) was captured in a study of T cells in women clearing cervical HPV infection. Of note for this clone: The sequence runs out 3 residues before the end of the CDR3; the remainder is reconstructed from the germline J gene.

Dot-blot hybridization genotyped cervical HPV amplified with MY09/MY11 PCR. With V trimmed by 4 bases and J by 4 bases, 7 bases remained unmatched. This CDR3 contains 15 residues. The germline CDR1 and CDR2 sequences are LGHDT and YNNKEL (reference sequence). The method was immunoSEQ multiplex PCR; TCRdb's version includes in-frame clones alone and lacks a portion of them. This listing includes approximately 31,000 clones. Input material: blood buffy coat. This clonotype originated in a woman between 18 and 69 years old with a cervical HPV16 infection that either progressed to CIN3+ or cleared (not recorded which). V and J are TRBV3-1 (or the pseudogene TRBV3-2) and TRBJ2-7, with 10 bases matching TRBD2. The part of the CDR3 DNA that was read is TGTGCCAGCAGCCCGACGGGACTAGCGCGTTACGAG. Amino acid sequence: CASSPTGLARYE. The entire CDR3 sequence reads CASSPTGLARYEQYF.